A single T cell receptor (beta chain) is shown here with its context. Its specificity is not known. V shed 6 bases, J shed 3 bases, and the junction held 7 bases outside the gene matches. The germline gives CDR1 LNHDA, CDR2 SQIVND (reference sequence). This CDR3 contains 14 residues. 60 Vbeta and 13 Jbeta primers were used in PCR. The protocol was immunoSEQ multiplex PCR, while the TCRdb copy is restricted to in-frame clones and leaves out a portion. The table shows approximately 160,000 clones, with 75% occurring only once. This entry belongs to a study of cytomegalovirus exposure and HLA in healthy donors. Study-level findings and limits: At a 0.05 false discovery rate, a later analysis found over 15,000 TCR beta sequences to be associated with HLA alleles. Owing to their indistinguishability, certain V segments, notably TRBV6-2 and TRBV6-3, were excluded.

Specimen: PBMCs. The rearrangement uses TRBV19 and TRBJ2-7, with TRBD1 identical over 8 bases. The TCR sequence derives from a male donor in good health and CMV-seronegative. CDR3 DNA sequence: TGTGCCAGTAGCTACTCCGGGACAGGCTACGAGCAGTACTTC. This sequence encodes CASSYSGTGYEQYF.